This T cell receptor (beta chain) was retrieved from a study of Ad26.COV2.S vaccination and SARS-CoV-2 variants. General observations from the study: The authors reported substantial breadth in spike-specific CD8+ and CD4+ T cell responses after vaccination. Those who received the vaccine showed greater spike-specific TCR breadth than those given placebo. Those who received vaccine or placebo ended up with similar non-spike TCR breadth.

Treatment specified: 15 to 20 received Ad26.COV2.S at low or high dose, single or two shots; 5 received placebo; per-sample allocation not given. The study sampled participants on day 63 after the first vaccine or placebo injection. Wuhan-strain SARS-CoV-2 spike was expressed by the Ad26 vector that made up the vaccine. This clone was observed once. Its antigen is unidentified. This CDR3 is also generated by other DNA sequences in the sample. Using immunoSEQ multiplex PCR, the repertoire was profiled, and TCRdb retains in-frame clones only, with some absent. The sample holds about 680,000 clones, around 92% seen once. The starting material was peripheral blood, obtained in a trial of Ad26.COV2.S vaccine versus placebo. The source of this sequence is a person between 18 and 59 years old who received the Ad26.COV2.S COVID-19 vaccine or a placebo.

The CDR3 sequence is CASSFGESSYNSPLHF. The CDR3 coding sequence is TGCGCCAGCAGCTTTGGTGAAAGCTCCTATAATTCACCCCTCCACTTT. The rearrangement joins TRBV5-1 to TRBJ1-6; no clear D. The CDR3 sequence is 16 residues long. The germline CDR1 and CDR2 sequences are SGHRS and YFSETQ. V was cut by 2 bases and J by 0 bases, with 9 bases left in between.